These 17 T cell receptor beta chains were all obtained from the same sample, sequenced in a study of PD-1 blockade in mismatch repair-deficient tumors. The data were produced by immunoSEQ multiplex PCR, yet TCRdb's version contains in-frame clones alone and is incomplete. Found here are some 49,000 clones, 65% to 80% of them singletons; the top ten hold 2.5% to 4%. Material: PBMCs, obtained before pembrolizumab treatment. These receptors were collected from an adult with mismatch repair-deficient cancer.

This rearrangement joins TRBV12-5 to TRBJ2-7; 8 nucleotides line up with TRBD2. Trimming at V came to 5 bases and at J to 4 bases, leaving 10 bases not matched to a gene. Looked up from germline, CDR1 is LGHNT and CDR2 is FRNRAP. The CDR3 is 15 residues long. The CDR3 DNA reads TGTGCTAGTGGTCTAGAGAGCGGGAGAGGGTACGAGCAGTACTTC. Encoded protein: CASGLESGRGYEQYF.

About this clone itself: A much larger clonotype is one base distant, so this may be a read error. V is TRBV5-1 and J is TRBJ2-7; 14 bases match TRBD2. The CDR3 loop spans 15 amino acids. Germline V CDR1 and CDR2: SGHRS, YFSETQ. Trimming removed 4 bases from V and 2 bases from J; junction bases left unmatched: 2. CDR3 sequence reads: CASSGGLAGAYEQYF. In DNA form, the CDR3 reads TGCGCCAGCAGCGGGGGACTAGCGGGAGCCTACGAGCAGTACTTC.

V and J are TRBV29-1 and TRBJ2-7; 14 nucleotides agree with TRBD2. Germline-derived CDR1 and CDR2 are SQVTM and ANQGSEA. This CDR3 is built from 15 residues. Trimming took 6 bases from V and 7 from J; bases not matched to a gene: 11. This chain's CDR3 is CSVSSGTSGRGEQYF. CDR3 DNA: TGCAGCGTGAGCTCCGGGACTAGCGGGAGAGGTGAGCAGTACTTC.

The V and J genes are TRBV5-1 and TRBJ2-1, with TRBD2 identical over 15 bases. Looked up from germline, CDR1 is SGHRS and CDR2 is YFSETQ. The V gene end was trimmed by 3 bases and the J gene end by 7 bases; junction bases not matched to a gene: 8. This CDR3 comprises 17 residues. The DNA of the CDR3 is TGCGCCAGCAGCTGGGGACTAGCGGGAGGTGTCGGAAATGAGCAGTTCTTC. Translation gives CASSWGLAGGVGNEQFF.

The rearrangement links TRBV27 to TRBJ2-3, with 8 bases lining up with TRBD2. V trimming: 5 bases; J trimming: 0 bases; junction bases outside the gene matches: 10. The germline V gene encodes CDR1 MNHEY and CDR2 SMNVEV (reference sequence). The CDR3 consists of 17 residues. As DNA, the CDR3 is TGTGCCAGCAGTAGCCCCTGGACTAGCAGAAGCACAGATACGCAGTATTTT. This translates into CASSSPWTSRSTDTQYF.

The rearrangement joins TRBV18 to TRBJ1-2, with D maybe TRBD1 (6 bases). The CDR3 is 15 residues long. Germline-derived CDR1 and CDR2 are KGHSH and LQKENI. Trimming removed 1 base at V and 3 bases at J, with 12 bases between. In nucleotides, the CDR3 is TGTGCCAGCTCACCACAGCGACAGGAGGACTATGGCTACACCTTC. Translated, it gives CASSPQRQEDYGYTF.

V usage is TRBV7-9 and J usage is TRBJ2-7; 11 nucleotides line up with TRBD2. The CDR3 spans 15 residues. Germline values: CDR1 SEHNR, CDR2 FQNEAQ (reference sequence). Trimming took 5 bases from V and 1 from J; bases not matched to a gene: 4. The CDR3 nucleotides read TGTGCCAGCAGCAGGGGACTAGCGGAATCCTACGAGCAGTACTTC. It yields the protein CASSRGLAESYEQYF.

Written as DNA, the CDR3 is TGTGCCAGCAGGGATATCTACGAGCAGTACTTC. Residues: CASRDIYEQYF. The chain recombines TRBV6-6 with TRBJ2-7; D is ambiguous. Germline CDR1 is MNHNY and CDR2 is SVGAGI (reference sequence). This CDR3 spans 11 amino acids. The germline V and J ends were trimmed by 6 bases and 3 bases, with 6 bases remaining between them.

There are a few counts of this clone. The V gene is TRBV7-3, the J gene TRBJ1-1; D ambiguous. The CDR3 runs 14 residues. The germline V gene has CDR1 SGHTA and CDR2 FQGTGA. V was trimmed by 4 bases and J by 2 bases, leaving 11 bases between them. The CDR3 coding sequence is TGTGCCAGCAGCTCAGGAAATCCAAACACTGAAGCTTTCTTT. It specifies CASSSGNPNTEAFF.

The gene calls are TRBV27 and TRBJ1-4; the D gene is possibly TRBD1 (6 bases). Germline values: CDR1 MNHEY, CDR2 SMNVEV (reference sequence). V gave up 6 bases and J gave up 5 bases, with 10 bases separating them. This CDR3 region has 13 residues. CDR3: CASRTGRNEKLFF. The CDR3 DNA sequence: TGTGCCAGCAGGACAGGTCGCAATGAAAAACTGTTTTTT.

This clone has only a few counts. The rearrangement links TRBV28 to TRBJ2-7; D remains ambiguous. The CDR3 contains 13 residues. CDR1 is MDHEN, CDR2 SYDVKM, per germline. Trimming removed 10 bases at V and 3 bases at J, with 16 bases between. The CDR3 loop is CATVVGTDYEQYF. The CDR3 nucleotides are TGTGCCACCGTCGTGGGAACAGACTACGAGCAGTACTTC.

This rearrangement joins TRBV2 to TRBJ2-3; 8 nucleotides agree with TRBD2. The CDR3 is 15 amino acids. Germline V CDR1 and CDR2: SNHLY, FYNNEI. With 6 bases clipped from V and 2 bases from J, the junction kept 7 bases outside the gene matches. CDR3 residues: CASSVSGGDTDTQYF. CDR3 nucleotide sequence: TGTGCCAGCAGCGTCTCGGGAGGGGACACAGATACGCAGTATTTT.

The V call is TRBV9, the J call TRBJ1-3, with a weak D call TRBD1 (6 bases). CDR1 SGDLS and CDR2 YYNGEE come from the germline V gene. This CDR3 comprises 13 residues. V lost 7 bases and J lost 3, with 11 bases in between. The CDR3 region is CASAGARGNTIYF. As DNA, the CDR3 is TGTGCCAGCGCAGGGGCCCGTGGAAACACCATATATTTT.

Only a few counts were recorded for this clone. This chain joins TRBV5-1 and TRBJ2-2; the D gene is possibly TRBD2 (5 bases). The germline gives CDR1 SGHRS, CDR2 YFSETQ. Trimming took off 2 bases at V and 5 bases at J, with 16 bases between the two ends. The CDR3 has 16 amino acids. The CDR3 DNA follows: TGCGCCAGCAGCTTCTCCGGGGTCCTTACTACCGGGGAGCTGTTTTTT. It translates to CASSFSGVLTTGELFF.

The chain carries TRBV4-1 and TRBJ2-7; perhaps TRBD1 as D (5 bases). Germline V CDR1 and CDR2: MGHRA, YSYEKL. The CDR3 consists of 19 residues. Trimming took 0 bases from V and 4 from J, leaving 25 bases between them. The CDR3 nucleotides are TGCGCCAGCAGCCAAGATAAAGGATTGACAGCTCGGGCCCCTTACGAGCAGTACTTC. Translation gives CASSQDKGLTARAPYEQYF.

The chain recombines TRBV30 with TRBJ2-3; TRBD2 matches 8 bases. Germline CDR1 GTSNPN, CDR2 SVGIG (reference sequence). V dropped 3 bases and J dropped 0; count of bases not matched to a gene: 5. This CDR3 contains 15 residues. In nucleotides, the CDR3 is TGTGCCTGGAGGCGCGGGGGGACGAGCACAGATACGCAGTATTTT. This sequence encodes CAWRRGGTSTDTQYF.

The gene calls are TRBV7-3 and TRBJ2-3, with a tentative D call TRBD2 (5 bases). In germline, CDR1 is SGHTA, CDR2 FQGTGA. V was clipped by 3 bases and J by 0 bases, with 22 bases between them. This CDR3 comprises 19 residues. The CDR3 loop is CASSLLGAAERTSTDTQYF. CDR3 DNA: TGTGCCAGCAGCTTGCTTGGTGCGGCGGAGAGGACTAGCACAGATACGCAGTATTTT.